This record looks at one TCR beta chain sequence and its context. Some clones are missing from TCRdb's copy, which holds only in-frame ones; the method was immunoSEQ multiplex PCR. The repertoire holds approximately 660,000 clones, with 88% as singletons. This entry comes from a study of shared T cell receptors in the human thymus. CDR1 is SGHRS and CDR2 is YFSETQ in the germline V gene. CDR3 length: 14 residues. V lost 4 bases and J 1 base, leaving 9 bases between the germline ends. These data were likewise used in another study, on human thymus T cells. That work adds: Healthy Finnish infants having corrective surgery for congenital heart defects served as donors. Corrective heart surgery yielded resections, and these provided the thymus tissue. Apparent skewing of V and J gene usage characterized both thymic and blood repertoires.

The chain uses TRBV5-1 and TRBJ2-4, with a possible D match to TRBD1 (5 bases). The source is a boy in the first two years of life with a congenital heart defect. The sample consisted of thymocytes. The CDR3 sequence: CASSPGWAKNIQYF. The CDR3 nucleotides are TGCGCCAGCAGCCCAGGGTGGGCCAAAAACATTCAGTACTTC.